The sequence of this T cell receptor (beta chain) was determined in a study of T cell clonality in common variable immunodeficiency. This clone was seen ten or more times. The target antigen is unknown. The CDR3 goes on 3 residues after the read ends, and that part is filled in from the germline J gene. Study conclusions and caveats: Reportedly, TCR beta sequences from common variable immunodeficiency showed fewer deletions and N-nucleotide insertions.

V gave up 0 bases and J gave up 1 base, with 7 bases separating them. Germline values: CDR1 SGHVS, CDR2 FQNEAQ. This CDR3 comprises 14 residues. Here immunoSEQ multiplex PCR was the method, and the copy in TCRdb shows in-frame clones only, minus some. The data show 25,000 to 35,000 clones, with none appearing a single time. This chain connects TRBV7-8 to TRBJ2-7; the D is unclear. Material: peripheral blood mononuclear cells. This TCR derives from a human donor with common variable immunodeficiency. Incomplete CDR3 DNA: TGTGCCAGCAGCTTAGCGTCCAGGTCCTACGAG. Amino acids: CASSLASRSYE. The whole CDR3 reads CASSLASRSYEQYF.